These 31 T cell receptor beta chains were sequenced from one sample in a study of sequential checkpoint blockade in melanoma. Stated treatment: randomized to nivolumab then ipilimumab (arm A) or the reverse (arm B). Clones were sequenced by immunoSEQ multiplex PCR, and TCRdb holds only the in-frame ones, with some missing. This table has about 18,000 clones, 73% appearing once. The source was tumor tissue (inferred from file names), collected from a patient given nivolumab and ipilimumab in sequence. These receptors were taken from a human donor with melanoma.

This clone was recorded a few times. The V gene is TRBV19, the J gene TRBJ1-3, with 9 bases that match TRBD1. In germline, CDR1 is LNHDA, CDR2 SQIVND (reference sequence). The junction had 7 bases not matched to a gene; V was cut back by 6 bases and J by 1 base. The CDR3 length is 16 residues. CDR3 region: CASREGQGFSGNTIYF. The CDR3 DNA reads TGTGCCAGTAGGGAGGGACAGGGTTTTTCTGGAAACACCATATATTTT.

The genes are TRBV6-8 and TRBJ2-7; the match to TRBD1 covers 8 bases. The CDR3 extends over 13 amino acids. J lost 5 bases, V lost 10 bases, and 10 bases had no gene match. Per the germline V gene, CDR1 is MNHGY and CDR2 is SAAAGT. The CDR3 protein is CAISQDRADEQYF. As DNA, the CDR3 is TGTGCCATCAGCCAGGACAGGGCGGACGAGCAGTACTTC.

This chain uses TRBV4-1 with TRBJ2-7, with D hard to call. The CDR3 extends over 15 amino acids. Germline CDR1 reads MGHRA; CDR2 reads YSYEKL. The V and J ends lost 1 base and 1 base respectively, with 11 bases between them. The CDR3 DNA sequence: TGCGCCAGCAGCCAAGCGGGTCATCAATCCTACGAGCAGTACTTC. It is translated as CASSQAGHQSYEQYF.

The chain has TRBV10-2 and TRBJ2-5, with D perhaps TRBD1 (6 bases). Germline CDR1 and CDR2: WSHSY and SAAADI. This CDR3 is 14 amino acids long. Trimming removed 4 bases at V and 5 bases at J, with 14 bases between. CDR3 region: CASSAGLQGETQYF. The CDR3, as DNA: TGCGCCAGCAGTGCCGGATTGCAGGGGGAGACCCAGTACTTC.

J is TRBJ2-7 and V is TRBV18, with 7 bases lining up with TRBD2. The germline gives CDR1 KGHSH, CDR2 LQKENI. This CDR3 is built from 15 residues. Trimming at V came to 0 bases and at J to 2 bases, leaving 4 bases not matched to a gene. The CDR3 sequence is CASSPPERGAYEQYF. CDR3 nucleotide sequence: TGTGCCAGCTCACCACCGGAACGGGGGGCCTACGAGCAGTACTTC.

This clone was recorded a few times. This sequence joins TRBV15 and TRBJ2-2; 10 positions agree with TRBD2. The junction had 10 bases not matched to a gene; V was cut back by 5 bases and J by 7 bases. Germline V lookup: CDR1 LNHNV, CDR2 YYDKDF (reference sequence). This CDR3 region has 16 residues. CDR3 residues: CATSPREREGGGELFF. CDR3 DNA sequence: TGTGCCACCAGCCCCAGGGAGCGGGAGGGAGGCGGGGAGCTGTTTTTT.

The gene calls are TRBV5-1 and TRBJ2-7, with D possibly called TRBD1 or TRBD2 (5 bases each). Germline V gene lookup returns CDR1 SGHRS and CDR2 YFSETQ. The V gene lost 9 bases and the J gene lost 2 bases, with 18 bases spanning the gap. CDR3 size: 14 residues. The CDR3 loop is CATRPGTQAYEQYF. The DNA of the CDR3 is TGCGCCACCCGCCCCGGGACCCAGGCCTACGAGCAGTACTTC.

The DNA of the CDR3 is TGCGCCAGCAGTGAGCCCAGGGAGGGACAGCCCCAGCATTTT. Translating gives CASSEPREGQPQHF. The V and J genes are TRBV10-2 and TRBJ1-5, with D tentatively TRBD1 (5 bases). The CDR3 length is 14 residues. V lost 2 bases, J lost 7 bases, and 12 bases lay in between. Per germline, CDR1 WSHSY and CDR2 SAAADI.

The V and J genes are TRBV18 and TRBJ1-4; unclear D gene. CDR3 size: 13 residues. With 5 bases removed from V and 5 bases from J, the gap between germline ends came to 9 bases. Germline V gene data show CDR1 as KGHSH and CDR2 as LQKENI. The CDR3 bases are TGTGCCAGCTCAGTGTCCCTAAATGAAAAACTGTTTTTT. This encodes CASSVSLNEKLFF.

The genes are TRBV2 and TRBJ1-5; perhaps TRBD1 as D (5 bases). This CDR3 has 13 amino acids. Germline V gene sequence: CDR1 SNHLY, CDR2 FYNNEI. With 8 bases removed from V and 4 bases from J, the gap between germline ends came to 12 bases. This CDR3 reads CASELGGNQPQHF. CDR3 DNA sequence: TGTGCCAGCGAGTTGGGGGGAAATCAGCCCCAGCATTTT.

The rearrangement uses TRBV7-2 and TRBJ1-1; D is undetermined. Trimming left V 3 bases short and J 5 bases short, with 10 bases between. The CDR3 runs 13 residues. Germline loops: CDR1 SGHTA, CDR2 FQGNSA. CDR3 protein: CASSFGLGTEAFF. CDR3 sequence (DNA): TGTGCCAGCAGCTTTGGTCTTGGGACTGAAGCTTTCTTT.

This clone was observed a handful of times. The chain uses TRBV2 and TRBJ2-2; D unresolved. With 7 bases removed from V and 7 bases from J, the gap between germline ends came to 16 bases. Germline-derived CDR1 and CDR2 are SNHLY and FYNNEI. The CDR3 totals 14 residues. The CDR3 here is CASNLVHGVGELFF. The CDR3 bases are TGTGCCAGCAATCTTGTCCACGGAGTCGGGGAGCTGTTTTTT.

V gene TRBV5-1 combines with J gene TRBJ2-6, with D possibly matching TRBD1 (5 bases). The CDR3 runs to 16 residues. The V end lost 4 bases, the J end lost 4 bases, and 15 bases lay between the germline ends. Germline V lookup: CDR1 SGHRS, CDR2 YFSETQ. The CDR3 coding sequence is TGCGCCAGCAGCCCAACGACAGTGCACGGGGCCAACGTCCTGACTTTC. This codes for CASSPTTVHGANVLTF.

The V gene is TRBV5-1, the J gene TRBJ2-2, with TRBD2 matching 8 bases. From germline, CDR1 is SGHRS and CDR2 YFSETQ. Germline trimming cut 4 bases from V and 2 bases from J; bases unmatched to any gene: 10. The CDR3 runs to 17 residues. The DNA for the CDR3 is TGCGCCAGCAGCCCACCCCTACTAGCGGACAACACCGGGGAGCTGTTTTTT. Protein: CASSPPLLADNTGELFF.

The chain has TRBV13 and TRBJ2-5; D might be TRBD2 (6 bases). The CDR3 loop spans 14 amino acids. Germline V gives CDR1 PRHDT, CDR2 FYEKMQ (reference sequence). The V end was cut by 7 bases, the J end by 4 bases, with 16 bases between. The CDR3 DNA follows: TGTGCCAGCACCTTGAACCGGGAGTCAGAGACCCAGTACTTC. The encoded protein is CASTLNRESETQYF.

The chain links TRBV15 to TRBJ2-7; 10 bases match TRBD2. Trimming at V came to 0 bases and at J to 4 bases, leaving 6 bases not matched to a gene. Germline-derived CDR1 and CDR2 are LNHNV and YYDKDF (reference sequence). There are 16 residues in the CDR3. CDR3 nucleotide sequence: TGTGCCACCAGCAGAGATGGAAGCGGGAGGGGGTACGAGCAGTACTTC. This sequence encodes CATSRDGSGRGYEQYF.

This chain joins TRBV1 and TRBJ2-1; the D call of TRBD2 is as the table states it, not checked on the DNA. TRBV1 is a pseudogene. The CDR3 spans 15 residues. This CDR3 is CASSLLSGSMSEQFF. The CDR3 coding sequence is TGCGCCAGCAGCCTCCTTAGCGGGAGTATGTCTGAGCAGTTCTTC.

CDR3 in amino acids: CASSLDPWGRGETQYF. For the CDR3, the DNA is TGTGCCAGCAGCTTAGATCCTTGGGGCAGGGGGGAGACCCAGTACTTC. The rearrangement links TRBV11-3 to TRBJ2-5, with 7 bases that match TRBD1. Per the germline V gene, CDR1 is SGHNT and CDR2 is YENEEA. The V segment lost 0 bases and the J segment 5 bases; nucleotides outside the gene matches: 9. This CDR3 region has 16 residues. The full variable domain, its missing parts supplied by reference TRBV11-3 and TRBJ2-5, is EAGVVQSPRYKIIEKKQPVAFWCNPISGHNTLYWYLQNLGQGPELLIRYENEEAVDDSQLPKDRFSAERLKGVDSTLKIQPAELGDSAVYLCASSLDPWGRGETQYFGPGTRLLVL.

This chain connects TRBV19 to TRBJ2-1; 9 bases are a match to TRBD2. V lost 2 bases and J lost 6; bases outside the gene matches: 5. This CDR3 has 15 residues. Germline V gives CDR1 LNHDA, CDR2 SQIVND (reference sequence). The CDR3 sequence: CASSIYSGRGNEQFF. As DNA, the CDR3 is TGTGCCAGTAGTATATATAGCGGGAGAGGCAATGAGCAGTTCTTC.

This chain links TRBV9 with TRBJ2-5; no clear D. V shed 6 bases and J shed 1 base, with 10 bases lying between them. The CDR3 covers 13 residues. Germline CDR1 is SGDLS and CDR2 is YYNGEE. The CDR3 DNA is TGTGCCAGCATGAACAGCGTCCAAGAGACCCAGTACTTC. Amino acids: CASMNSVQETQYF.

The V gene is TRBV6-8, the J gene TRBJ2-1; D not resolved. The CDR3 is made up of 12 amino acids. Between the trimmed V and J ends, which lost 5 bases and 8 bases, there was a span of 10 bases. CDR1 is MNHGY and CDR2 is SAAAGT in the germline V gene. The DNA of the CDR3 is TGTGCCAGCAGTCGGGTTGGCGATGAGCAGTTCTTC. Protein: CASSRVGDEQFF.

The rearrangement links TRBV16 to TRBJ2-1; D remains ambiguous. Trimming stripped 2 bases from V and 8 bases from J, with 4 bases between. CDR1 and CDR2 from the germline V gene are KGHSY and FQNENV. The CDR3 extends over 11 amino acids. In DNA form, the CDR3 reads TGTGCCAGCAGCCAAGGTTATGAGCAGTTCTTC. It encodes CASSQGYEQFF. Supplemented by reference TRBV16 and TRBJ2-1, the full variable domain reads GEEVAQTPKHLVRGEGQKAKLYCAPIKGHSYVFWYQQVLKNEFKFLISFQNENVFDETGMPKERFSAKCLPNSPCSLEIQATKLEDSAVYFCASSQGYEQFFGPGTRLTVL.

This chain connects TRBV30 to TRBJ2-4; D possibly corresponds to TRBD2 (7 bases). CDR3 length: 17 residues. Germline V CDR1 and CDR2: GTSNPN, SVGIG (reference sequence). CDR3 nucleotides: TGTGCGTTGATCCCTCCGTGGGGGGGCCCTTCCAAAAACATTCAGTACTTC. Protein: CALIPPWGGPSKNIQYF. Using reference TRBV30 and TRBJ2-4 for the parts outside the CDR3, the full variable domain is SQTIHQWPATLVQPVGSPLSLECTVEGTSNPNLYWYRQAAGRGLQLLFYSVGIGQISSEVPQNLSASRPQDRQFILSSKKLLLSDSGFYLCALIPPWGGPSKNIQYFGAGTRLSVL.

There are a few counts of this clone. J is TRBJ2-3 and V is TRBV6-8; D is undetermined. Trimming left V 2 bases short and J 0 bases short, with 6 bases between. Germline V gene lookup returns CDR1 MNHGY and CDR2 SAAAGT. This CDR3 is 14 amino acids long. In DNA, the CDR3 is TGTGCCAGCAGTTACGACACAAGCACAGATACGCAGTATTTT. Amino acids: CASSYDTSTDTQYF.

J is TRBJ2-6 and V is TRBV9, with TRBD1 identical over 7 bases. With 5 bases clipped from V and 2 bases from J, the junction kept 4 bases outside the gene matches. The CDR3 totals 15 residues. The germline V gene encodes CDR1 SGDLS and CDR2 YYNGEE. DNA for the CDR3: TGTGCCAGCAGTCCGGACAGGCCTGGGGCCAACGTCCTGACTTTC. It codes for CASSPDRPGANVLTF.

For the CDR3, the DNA is TGTGCCAGCAGCCCCCGGACGGAAAACACCATATATTTT. Protein: CASSPRTENTIYF. The V gene is TRBV9, the J gene TRBJ1-3; D unclear. Between the trimmed V and J ends, which lost 4 bases and 6 bases, there was a span of 11 bases. The CDR3 loop spans 13 amino acids. Germline CDR1 reads SGDLS; CDR2 reads YYNGEE.

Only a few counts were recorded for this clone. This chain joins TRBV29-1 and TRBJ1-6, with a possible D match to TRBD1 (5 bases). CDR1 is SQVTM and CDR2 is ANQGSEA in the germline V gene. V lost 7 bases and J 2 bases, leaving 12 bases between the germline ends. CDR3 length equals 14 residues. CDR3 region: CSATTDTYNSPLHF. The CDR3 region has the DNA TGCAGCGCCACGACGGACACCTATAATTCACCCCTCCACTTT.

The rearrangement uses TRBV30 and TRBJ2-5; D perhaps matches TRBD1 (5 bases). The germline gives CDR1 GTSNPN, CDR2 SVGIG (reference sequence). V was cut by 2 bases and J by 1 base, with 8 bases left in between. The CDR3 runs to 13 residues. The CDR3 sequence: CAWSRQTQETQYF. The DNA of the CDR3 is TGTGCCTGGAGTAGACAGACCCAAGAGACCCAGTACTTC.

The CDR3 is CASSPGTTDTQYF. CDR3 DNA sequence: TGTGCCAGCTCACCAGGGACGACAGATACGCAGTATTTT. V usage is TRBV18 and J usage is TRBJ2-3, with D possibly called TRBD1 or TRBD2 (5 bases each). Germline CDR1 is KGHSH and CDR2 is LQKENI. With 2 bases removed from V and 3 bases from J, the gap between germline ends came to 6 bases. This CDR3 has 13 amino acids.

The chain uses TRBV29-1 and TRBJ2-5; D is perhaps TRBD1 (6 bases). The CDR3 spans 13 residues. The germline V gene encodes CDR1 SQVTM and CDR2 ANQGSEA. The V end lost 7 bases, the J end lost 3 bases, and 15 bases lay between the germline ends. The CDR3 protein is CSAERDTEETQYF. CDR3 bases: TGCAGCGCGGAGAGGGACACAGAAGAGACCCAGTACTTC.

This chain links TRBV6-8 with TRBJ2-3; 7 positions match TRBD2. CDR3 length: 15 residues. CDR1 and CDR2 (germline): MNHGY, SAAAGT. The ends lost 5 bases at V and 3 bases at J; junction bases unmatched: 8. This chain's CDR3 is CASSNQRGPTDTQYF. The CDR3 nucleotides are TGTGCCAGCAGTAACCAGCGGGGACCAACAGATACGCAGTATTTT.